This T cell receptor beta chain was identified during a study of human T cells and chemical hapten exposure (dated by TCRdb to 2020 to 2023). A note on the overall study: For sensitization, 2% DPC in acetone was applied to a 2 cm by 2 cm area of upper inner arm skin. Blood samples were taken from patients before sensitization (week 0) and then at 2, 6 and about 24 weeks after DPC sensitization. The libraries were sequenced as a pool, and the TCR yield per sample differed mostly because of small variations in library volumes within the pool. Most of the patients in the cohort were female, and the cohort covered alopecia areata with under or over 50% scalp involvement, alopecia totalis and alopecia universalis. Patch testing was performed on the upper back with Finn chambers containing 0.01% DPC, and the patch tests were scored after 6 days according to International Contact Dermatitis Research Group standards. Patients additionally received weekly therapeutic DPC doses to the scalp throughout the roughly 26-week study period. For TCR sequencing, blood came from 25 to 35 alopecia patients at anywhere from one to four time points (pre-sensitization, 2, 6 and 24 weeks). This study followed changes in the peripheral blood TCR repertoire in vivo during primary and secondary sensitization of alopecia patients to the hapten diphenylcyclopropenone (DPC). What the research found in general, with its limitations: Expanded TCRs formed significantly more large CDR3 similarity clusters than pre-sensitization or healthy control sets, consistent with antigen-driven responses. After repeated subsampling, changes were observed in the strength of the expansion versus patch-test correlation and in the threshold at which the correlation became significant. Patch test score was positively correlated with the number of PT1 expanded TCRs, with significance at thresholds 8, 16 and 32 but not at 4. No change with DPC sensitization was found in the number of TCRs above 1 in 1000 frequency, and no evidence of global repertoire structure alterations was found. Because all patients had alopecia, a presumed autoimmune disease, the immune response of the patients might differ from that of healthy individuals.

This clonotype has just a few counts. Its antigen is currently not known. No clone much larger than this one lies a single base away; base qualities are absent. The library was obtained by RACE. Instrument used: NextSeq 500. During library preparation, unique molecular identifiers were attached to individual cDNA molecules so that TCRs could be counted quantitatively and reproducibly. Both TCR alpha and TCR beta chains were sequenced from each blood RNA sample. The authors' analysis ran thus. A median of roughly 99,000 TCRs per sample was observed, with a range of 23,224 to 690,600. The Decombinator software suite was used to annotate the V, J and CDR3 of the TCR reads. For PS versus PT1 abundance plots, all samples were subsampled to the same number of TCRs (28,000). TCRs were defined as expanded if absent before sensitization and observed at least eight times at the 2-week time point. TCRdb reprocessed the public reads (quality trimming at Q25 with fastp, clone calling with MiXCR) and kept in-frame beta chains. Every CDR3 protein is listed once, alongside the most common genes and DNA of its rows. TCRdb, rather than the study authors, made the V and J calls. This sample gives under 200,000 distinct CDR3 sequences in total; 13% to 15% of them show up just once. Approximately 1.5% of the sample rests with the top ten.

Spanning cysteine to phenylalanine, the CDR3 consists of 14 amino acids. The read is trimmed to its CDR3 DNA, 42 bases read in frame from base 1. V is cut by 4 bases and J by 1 base, and the space between the germline ends is 10 bases. The germline V gene supplies CDR1 LGHNA and CDR2 YNFKEQ. The time point label for this specimen denotes: patch test 1, 2 weeks after DPC sensitization. The treatment or condition label on this specimen signifies: therapeutic diphenylcyclopropenone sensitization with weekly scalp DPC. Blood at each patch-test visit was drawn before the patch test was applied. Patients were eligible if aged 18 to 70, diagnosed with alopecia and judged suitable for DPC therapy, and pregnant patients were excluded. Unfractionated whole blood was collected in Tempus Blood RNA tubes, and total RNA was extracted from that blood.

The receptor was isolated from a woman aged 25 to 39 with alopecia areata. Some clones in this sample may be carry-over from other donors' samples. This sample comprised whole blood, obtained in connection with sensitization to the hapten diphenylcyclopropenone (DPC). The V and J segments used are TRBV4-2 and TRBJ1-1; the D gene cannot be resolved reliably. The DNA sequence follows: TGTGCCAGCAGCCCTGAGCTCCCGAACACTGAAGCTTTCTTT. Translation gives CASSPELPNTEAFF.